This entry describes one T cell receptor (beta chain). The data were obtained in a study of cytomegalovirus exposure and HLA in healthy donors. Germline CDR1 reads SGHNT; CDR2 reads YYREEE (reference sequence). The CDR3 has 15 residues. Unmatched junction bases numbered 7, after V lost 4 bases and J lost 4 bases. This table comes from immunoSEQ multiplex PCR, and its TCRdb copy is limited to in-frame clones, with some not included. Among approximately 230,000 clones, roughly 90% were seen once, and the ten largest hold around 12%. The sample taken for sequencing was PBMCs. The genes are TRBV5-4 and TRBJ2-7; 11 positions match TRBD2. The receptor was isolated from a man aged 18 to 35 in good health and CMV-seropositive. CDR3 in amino acids: CASSVPGLADYEQYF. The CDR3 DNA is TGTGCCAGCAGCGTCCCGGGACTAGCGGATTACGAGCAGTACTTC.